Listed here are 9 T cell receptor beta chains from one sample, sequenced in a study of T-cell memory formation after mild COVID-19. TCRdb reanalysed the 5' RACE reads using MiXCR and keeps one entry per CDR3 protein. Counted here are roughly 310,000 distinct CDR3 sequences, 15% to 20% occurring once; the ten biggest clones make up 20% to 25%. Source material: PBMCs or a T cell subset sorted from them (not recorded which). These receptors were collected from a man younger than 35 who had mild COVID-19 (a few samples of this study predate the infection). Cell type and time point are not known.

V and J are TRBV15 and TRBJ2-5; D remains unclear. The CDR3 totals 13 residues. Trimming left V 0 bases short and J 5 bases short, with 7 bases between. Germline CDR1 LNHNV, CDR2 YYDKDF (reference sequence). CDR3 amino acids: CATSRDLGETQYF. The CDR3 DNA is TGTGCCACCAGCAGAGATCTCGGGGAGACCCAGTACTTC.

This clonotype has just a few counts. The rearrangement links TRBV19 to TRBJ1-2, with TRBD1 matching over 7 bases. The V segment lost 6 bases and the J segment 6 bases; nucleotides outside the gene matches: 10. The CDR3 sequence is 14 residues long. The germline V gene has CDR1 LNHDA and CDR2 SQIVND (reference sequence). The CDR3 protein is CASSPGTAVDGYTF. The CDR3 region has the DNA TGTGCCAGTAGCCCAGGGACAGCTGTCGATGGCTACACCTTC.

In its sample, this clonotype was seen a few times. Here the CDR3 DNA reads TGTGCCAGCAGTTTATCCCCGTTAGCCAACGAGCAGTACGTC. This translates into CASSLSPLANEQYV. The chain employs TRBV27 and TRBJ2-7; D not resolved. V shed 0 bases and J shed 5 bases, with 11 bases lying between them. The germline CDR1 and CDR2 sequences are MNHEY and SMNVEV (reference sequence). The CDR3 runs to 14 residues.

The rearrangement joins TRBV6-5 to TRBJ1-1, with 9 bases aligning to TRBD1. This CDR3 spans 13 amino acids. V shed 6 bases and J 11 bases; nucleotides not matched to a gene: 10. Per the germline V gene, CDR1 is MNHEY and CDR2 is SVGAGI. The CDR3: CASRPTLQGAAFF. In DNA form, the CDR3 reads TGTGCCAGCAGACCTACACTACAGGGGGCTGCTTTCTTT.

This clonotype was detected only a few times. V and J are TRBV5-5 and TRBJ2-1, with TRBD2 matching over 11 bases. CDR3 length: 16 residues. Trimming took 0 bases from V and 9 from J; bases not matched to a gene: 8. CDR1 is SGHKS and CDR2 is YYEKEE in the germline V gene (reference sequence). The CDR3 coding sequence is TGTGCCAGCAGCTTGGCACCGGGACTAGCGGCCGGTGAGCAGTTCTTC. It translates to CASSLAPGLAAGEQFF.

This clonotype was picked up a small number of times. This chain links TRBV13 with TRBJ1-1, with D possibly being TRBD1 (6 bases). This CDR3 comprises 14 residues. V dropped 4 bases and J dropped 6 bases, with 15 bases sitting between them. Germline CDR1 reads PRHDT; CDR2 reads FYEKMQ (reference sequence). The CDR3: CASSSLWTASEAFF. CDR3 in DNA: TGTGCCAGCAGCTCCCTATGGACAGCGTCTGAAGCTTTCTTT.

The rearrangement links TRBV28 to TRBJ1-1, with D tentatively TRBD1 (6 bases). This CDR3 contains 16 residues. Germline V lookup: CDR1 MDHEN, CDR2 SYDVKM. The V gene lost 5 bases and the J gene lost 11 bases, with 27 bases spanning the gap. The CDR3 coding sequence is TGTGCCAGCAGTCCCCTAGGCACGACAGGCCGGGTCTCTGCTTTCTTT. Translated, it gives CASSPLGTTGRVSAFF.

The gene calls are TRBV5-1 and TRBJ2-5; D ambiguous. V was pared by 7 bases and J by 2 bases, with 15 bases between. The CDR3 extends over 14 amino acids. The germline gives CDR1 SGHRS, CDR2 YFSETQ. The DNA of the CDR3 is TGCGCCAGCTCGCAACACGAACCACAAGAGACCCAGTACTTC. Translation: CASSQHEPQETQYF.

CDR3 sequence (DNA): TGTGCCAGCACCCCGGGACAGGGGATAGCTTTCTTT. This sequence encodes CASTPGQGIAFF. V gene TRBV7-2 combines with J gene TRBJ1-1, with 10 positions matching TRBD1. The CDR3 has 12 amino acids. V was clipped by 7 bases and J by 10 bases; unmatched bases: 6. Germline V CDR1 and CDR2: SGHTA, FQGNSA. The full variable domain, with the rest looked up from reference TRBV7-2 and TRBJ1-1, is GAGVSQSPSNKVTEKGKDVELRCDPISGHTALYWYRQSLGQGLEFLIYFQGNSAPDKSGLPSDRFSAERTGGSVSTLTIQRTQQEDSAVYLCASTPGQGIAFFGQGTRLTVV.